The 13 T cell receptor beta chains presented below share a single source sample, sequenced in a study of Tregs in tolerant kidney transplant recipients. Some clones are missing from TCRdb's copy, which holds only in-frame ones; the method was immunoSEQ multiplex PCR. The table shows tens of thousands of clones, with roughly nine tenths occurring only once. The sequenced material came from Tregs from blood. The origin of the receptors is a human donor in good health.

This chain links TRBV4-1 with TRBJ2-3, with D maybe TRBD2 (5 bases). The CDR3 contains 13 residues. V was shortened by 0 bases and J by 8 bases, with 9 bases between the two germline ends. Germline CDR1 is MGHRA and CDR2 is YSYEKL. The CDR3: CASSQDGELTQYF. The CDR3 DNA reads as TGCGCCAGCAGCCAAGATGGGGAGCTTACGCAGTATTTT.

The chain employs TRBV7-9 and TRBJ1-2; D gene uncertain. This CDR3 spans 13 amino acids. Germline-derived CDR1 and CDR2 are SEHNR and FQNEAQ (reference sequence). The V end was cut by 5 bases, the J end by 6 bases, with 13 bases between. The CDR3 DNA is TGTGCCAGCAGCCGGTCCCCTTGGGATGGCTACACCTTC. As protein: CASSRSPWDGYTF. The complete variable domain, with remaining parts taken from reference TRBV7-9 and TRBJ1-2, reads DTGVSQNPRHKITKRGQNVTFRCDPISEHNRLYWYRQTLGQGPEFLTYFQNEAQLEKSRLLSDRFSAERPKGSFSTLEIQRTEQGDSAMYLCASSRSPWDGYTFGSGTRLTVV.

The rearrangement uses TRBV21-1 and TRBJ1-5; TRBD1 is the table's D call, not checked against the DNA. TRBV21-1 represents a pseudogene. The CDR3 is 16 residues long. This CDR3 is CASSKAQVIENQPQHF. The CDR3 coding sequence is TGTGCCAGCAGCAAAGCGCAGGTAATAGAAAATCAGCCCCAGCATTTT.

J is TRBJ2-5 and V is TRBV2; D possibly matches TRBD1 or TRBD2 (5 bases each). V lost 8 bases and J lost 5, with 12 bases in between. In germline, CDR1 is SNHLY, CDR2 FYNNEI. The CDR3 extends over 12 amino acids. DNA for the CDR3: TGTGCCAGCTGTCGGGGCTGGGAGACCCAGTACTTC. It yields the protein CASCRGWETQYF.

The chain is built from TRBV30 and TRBJ2-3; D not resolved. Germline CDR1 reads GTSNPN; CDR2 reads SVGIG (reference sequence). This CDR3 has 11 amino acids. V lost 3 bases and J 3 bases, leaving 4 bases between the germline ends. The CDR3 DNA reads TGTGCCTGGAGATGGACAGATACGCAGTATTTT. Its translation is CAWRWTDTQYF.

As to this clone: The sample has other DNA sequences that encode this CDR3 too. Here the CDR3 reads CASSLDPGQGAMGYTF. The CDR3 coding sequence is TGTGCCAGCAGCTTAGATCCGGGACAGGGGGCGATGGGCTACACCTTC. The genes are TRBV11-2 and TRBJ1-2; the match to TRBD1 covers 12 bases. There are 16 residues in the CDR3. Germline V gene lookup returns CDR1 SGHAT and CDR2 FQNNGV. J lost 8 bases, V lost 0 bases, and 7 bases had no gene match.

The chain carries TRBV10-3 and TRBJ2-5, with a possible D match to TRBD2 (5 bases). The germline gives CDR1 ENHRY, CDR2 SYGVKD. This CDR3 is 11 amino acids long. V lost 1 base, J lost 11 bases, and 8 bases lay in between. The CDR3 DNA sequence: TGTGCCATCAGTGAGTTGAGGGAGCAGTACTTC. Its translation: CAISELREQYF.

The chain carries TRBV19 and TRBJ1-1, with D perhaps matching TRBD1 (5 bases). The V end lost 9 bases, the J end lost 1 base, and 18 bases lay between the germline ends. The CDR3 loop spans 15 amino acids. Germline V gene sequence: CDR1 LNHDA, CDR2 SQIVND (reference sequence). CDR3 bases: TGTGCCAGCAGACTCAGGGAGACGGCGAACACTGAAGCTTTCTTT. Protein: CASRLRETANTEAFF.

This chain joins TRBV27 and TRBJ2-7, with D perhaps TRBD1 or TRBD2 (5 bases each). Germline lookup yields CDR1 MNHEY and CDR2 SMNVEV (reference sequence). With 2 bases removed from V and 2 bases from J, the gap between germline ends came to 10 bases. This CDR3 region has 14 residues. CDR3 DNA sequence: TGTGCCAGCAGTTTACGGGACGGACCCTACGAGCAGTACTTC. Translating it yields CASSLRDGPYEQYF.

The chain combines TRBV5-8 with TRBJ1-1, with D perhaps matching TRBD1 (5 bases). The CDR3 totals 14 residues. Looked up from germline, CDR1 is SGHTS and CDR2 is YDEGEE. Trimming took off 3 bases at V and 2 bases at J, with 11 bases between the two ends. Here the CDR3 DNA reads TGTGCCAGCAGCTCGTGGGACGGCAACACTGAAGCTTTCTTT. Translated: CASSSWDGNTEAFF.

The chain joins TRBV20-1 to TRBJ1-5; D is ambiguous. V gave up 1 base and J gave up 15 bases, with 10 bases separating them. Germline CDR1 is DFQATT and CDR2 is SNEGSKA (reference sequence). This CDR3 spans 10 amino acids. The CDR3 sequence is CSARGGDLHF. CDR3 nucleotide sequence: TGCAGTGCTAGAGGGGGAGACCTGCATTTT.

The gene calls are TRBV30 and TRBJ1-1; no firm D call. The CDR3 runs to 15 residues. CDR1 GTSNPN and CDR2 SVGIG come from the germline V gene (reference sequence). V was pared by 0 bases and J by 1 base, with 12 bases between. CDR3 DNA: TGTGCCTGGAGTGTAATATGGAGTACGAACACTGAAGCTTTCTTT. Its translation is CAWSVIWSTNTEAFF.

The V call is TRBV2, the J call TRBJ1-4; D gene unclear. This CDR3 contains 14 residues. Germline-derived CDR1 and CDR2 are SNHLY and FYNNEI. Trimming left V 6 bases short and J 6 bases short, with 14 bases between. This chain's CDR3 is CASSPPNRDEKLFF. The CDR3 region has the DNA TGTGCCAGCAGCCCTCCGAACAGAGATGAAAAACTGTTTTTT.